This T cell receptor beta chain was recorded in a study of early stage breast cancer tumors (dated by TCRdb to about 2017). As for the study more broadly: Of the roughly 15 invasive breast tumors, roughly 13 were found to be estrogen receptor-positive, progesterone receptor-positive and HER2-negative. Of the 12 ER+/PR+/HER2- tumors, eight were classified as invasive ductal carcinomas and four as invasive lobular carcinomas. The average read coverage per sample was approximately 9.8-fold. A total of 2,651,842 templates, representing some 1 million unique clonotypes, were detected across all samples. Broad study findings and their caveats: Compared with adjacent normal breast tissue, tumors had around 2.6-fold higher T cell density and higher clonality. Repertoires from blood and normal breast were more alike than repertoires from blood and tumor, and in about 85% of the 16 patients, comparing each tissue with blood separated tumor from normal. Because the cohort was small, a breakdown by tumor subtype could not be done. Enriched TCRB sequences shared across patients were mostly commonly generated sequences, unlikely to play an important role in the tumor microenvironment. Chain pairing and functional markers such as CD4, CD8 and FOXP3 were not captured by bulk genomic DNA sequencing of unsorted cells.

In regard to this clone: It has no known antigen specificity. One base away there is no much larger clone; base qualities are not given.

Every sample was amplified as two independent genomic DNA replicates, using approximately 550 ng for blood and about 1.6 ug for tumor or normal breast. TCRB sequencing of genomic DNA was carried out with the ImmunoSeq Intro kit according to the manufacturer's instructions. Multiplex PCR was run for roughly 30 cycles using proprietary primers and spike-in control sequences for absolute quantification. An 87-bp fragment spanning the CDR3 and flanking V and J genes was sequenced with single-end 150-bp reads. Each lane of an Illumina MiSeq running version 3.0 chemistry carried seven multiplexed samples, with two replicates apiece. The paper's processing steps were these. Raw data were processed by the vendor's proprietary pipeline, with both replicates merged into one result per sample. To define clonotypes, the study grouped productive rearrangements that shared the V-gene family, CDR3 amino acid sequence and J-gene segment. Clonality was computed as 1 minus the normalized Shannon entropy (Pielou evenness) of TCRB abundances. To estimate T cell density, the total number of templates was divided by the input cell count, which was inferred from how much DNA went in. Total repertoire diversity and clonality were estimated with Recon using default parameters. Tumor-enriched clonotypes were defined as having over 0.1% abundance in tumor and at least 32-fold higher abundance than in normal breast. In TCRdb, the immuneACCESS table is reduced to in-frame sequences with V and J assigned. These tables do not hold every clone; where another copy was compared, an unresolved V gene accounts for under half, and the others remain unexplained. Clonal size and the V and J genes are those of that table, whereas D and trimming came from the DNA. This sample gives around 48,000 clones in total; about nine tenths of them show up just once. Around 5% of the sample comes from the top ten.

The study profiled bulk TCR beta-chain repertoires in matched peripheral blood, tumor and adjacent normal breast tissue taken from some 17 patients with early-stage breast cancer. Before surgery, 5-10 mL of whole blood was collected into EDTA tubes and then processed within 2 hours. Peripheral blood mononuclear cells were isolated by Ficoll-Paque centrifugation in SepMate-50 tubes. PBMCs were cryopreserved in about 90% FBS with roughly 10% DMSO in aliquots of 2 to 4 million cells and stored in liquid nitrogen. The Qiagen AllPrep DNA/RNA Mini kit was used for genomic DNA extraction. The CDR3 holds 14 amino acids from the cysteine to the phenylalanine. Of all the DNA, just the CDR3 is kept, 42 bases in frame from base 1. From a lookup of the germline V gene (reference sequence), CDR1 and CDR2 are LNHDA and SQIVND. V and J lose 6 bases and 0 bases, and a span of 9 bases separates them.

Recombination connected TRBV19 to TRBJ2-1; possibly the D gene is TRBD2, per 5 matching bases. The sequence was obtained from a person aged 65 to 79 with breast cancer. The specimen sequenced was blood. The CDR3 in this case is CASRSGSSYNEQFF. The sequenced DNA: TGTGCCAGTAGAAGTGGGAGCTCCTACAATGAGCAGTTCTTC.